The 8 T cell receptor beta chains in this list originate from one sample, sequenced in a study of CD8 T cells in Susac syndrome. Random hexamers were used to reverse transcribe an amount of roughly 0.45 to 1 ug RNA. TCRdb re-derived calls from the immunoSEQ multiplex PCR reads in MiXCR, one entry per CDR3 protein. The sample includes about 90,000 distinct CDR3 sequences, approximately 95% of them seen just once. Sequenced material: CD8+ T cells from PBMCs. The receptor source for this set is a human donor in good health.

The chain links TRBV28 to TRBJ1-5, with no clear D. The CDR3 runs 13 residues. The germline CDR1 and CDR2 sequences are MDHEN and SYDVKM. Trimming left V 3 bases short and J 7 bases short, with 10 bases between. The CDR3 spells CASSFGSFQPQHF. The CDR3, as DNA: TGTGCCAGCAGTTTCGGTAGTTTCCAGCCCCAGCATTTT.

This clonotype was seen a single time. J is TRBJ1-1 and V is TRBV9, with a weak D call TRBD1 (5 bases). V gave up 4 bases and J gave up 1 base, with 14 bases separating them. Germline assignment: CDR1 SGDLS and CDR2 YYNGEE. This CDR3 has 15 residues. The CDR3 region is CASSPYLTENTEAFF. The CDR3 DNA follows: TGTGCCAGCAGCCCGTACCTGACAGAGAACACTGAAGCTTTCTTT.

V usage is TRBV19 and J usage is TRBJ2-7; perhaps TRBD2 as D (6 bases). V was clipped by 6 bases and J by 0 bases, with 15 bases between them. The CDR3 extends over 15 amino acids. CDR1 and CDR2 (germline): LNHDA, SQIVND (reference sequence). CDR3 amino acids: CASSASGRTSYEQYF. CDR3 coding DNA: TGTGCCAGTAGCGCCTCCGGGAGAACCTCCTACGAGCAGTACTTC.

This chain connects TRBV29-1 to TRBJ1-4; 7 positions agree with TRBD1. CDR1 is SQVTM, CDR2 ANQGSEA, per germline. Germline trimming cut 6 bases from V and 6 bases from J; bases unmatched to any gene: 1. The length of the CDR3 is 11 residues. CDR3 protein: CSVGTDEKLFF. The CDR3 region has the DNA TGCAGCGTCGGGACAGATGAAAAACTGTTTTTT.

The J gene is TRBJ2-1, the V gene TRBV2; possible D gene TRBD2, 6 bases. Germline V gene sequence: CDR1 SNHLY, CDR2 FYNNEI. V lost 4 bases and J 0 bases, leaving 13 bases between the germline ends. The length of the CDR3 is 16 residues. In DNA, the CDR3 is TGTGCCAGCAGTGGGTCAGGGCGGGGCTCCTACAATGAGCAGTTCTTC. Translating gives CASSGSGRGSYNEQFF.

The chain carries TRBV12-5 and TRBJ1-5; no clear D. The CDR3 consists of 12 residues. The V gene's germline CDR1 is LGHNT and CDR2 FRNRAP. Between the trimmed V and J ends, which lost 3 bases and 7 bases, there was a span of 7 bases. CDR3 DNA: TGTGCTAGTGGTTTTTATGAGCAGCCCCAGCATTTT. It translates to CASGFYEQPQHF.

The chain has TRBV3-1 and TRBJ2-1; TRBD2 matches 8 bases. The J segment lost 0 bases and the V segment lost 5 bases, leaving 9 bases of the junction unmatched. The CDR3 is made up of 17 amino acids. Germline V gene data show CDR1 as LGHDT and CDR2 as YNNKEL (reference sequence). CDR3 DNA: TGTGCCAGCAGCGGCGGACTAGCCGTCCCCTCCTACAATGAGCAGTTCTTC. This gives the protein CASSGGLAVPSYNEQFF.

The chain couples TRBV2 to TRBJ2-7; perhaps TRBD2 as D (6 bases). CDR1 is SNHLY, CDR2 FYNNEI, per germline. The CDR3 covers 14 residues. V lost 2 bases to trimming and J lost 2 bases, with 10 bases between them. CDR3: CASSEFGGAYEQYF. The CDR3 DNA reads as TGTGCCAGCAGTGAATTCGGGGGAGCCTACGAGCAGTACTTC.